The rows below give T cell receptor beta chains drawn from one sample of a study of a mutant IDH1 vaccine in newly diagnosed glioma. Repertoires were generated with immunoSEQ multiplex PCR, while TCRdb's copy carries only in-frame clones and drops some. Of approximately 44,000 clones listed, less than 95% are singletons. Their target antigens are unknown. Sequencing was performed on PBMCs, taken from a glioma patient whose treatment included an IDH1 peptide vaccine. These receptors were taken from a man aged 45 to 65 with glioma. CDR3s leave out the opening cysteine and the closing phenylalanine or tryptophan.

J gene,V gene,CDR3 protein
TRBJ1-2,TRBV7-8,ASSLASRNYGYT
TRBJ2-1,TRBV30,AASRGPLLV
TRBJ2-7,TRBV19,ASSIDGPSSYEQY
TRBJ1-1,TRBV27,ASSRYDGNTEAF
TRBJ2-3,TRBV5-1,ASSGTRTDTQY
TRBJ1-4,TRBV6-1,ASSLWTGSEKLF
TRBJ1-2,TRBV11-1,ASSKDTNYGYT
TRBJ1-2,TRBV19,ASKAGNYGYT
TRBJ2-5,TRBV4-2,ASSPGLAGGPGETQY
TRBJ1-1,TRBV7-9,ASLRLGRSNTEAF